Listed below are T cell receptor beta chains from one sample, sequenced in a study of blood T cell repertoires in COVID-19. Data came from immunoSEQ multiplex PCR; TCRdb stores just in-frame clones and leaves some out. Of around 170,000 clones listed, about 83% are singletons. Sequences were obtained from PBMCs or T cells enriched from blood (not recorded which). These receptors were obtained from a woman aged 30 to 39 who had recovered from COVID-19. Each CDR3 is given with its conserved first and last residue. The D gene is left open where the match is weak. The size entry is marked missing in some rows and otherwise reads once, few, many or a size class.

J: TRBJ2-1
size: once
D: TRBD1
V: TRBV9
CDR3: CASSVATRTGNEQFF
DNA: TGTGCCAGCAGCGTAGCTACGAGGACAGGCAATGAGCAGTTCTTC

J: TRBJ2-2
size: .
D: .
V: TRBV28
CDR3: CASRTANTGELFF
DNA: TGTGCCAGCAGGACAGCGAACACCGGGGAGCTGTTTTTT

J: TRBJ2-7
size: .
D: TRBD2
V: TRBV28
CDR3: CASRLAEAYEQYF
DNA: TGTGCCAGCAGGCTAGCGGAGGCCTACGAGCAGTACTTC

J: TRBJ1-1
size: few
D: .
V: TRBV19
CDR3: CASRQTVSDTEAFF
DNA: TGTGCCAGTAGACAGACAGTCTCGGACACTGAAGCTTTCTTT

J: TRBJ1-1
size: few
D: .
V: TRBV27
CDR3: CASSLNGREAFF
DNA: TGTGCCAGCAGTTTAAATGGCAGAGAAGCTTTCTTT

J: TRBJ1-2
size: .
D: .
V: TRBV19
CDR3: CASFSWGRAYGYTF
DNA: TGTGCCAGTTTCTCGTGGGGGCGCGCGTATGGCTACACCTTC

J: TRBJ1-1
size: .
D: TRBD1
V: TRBV6-1
CDR3: CASSEGTEGTEAFF
DNA: TGTGCCAGCAGTGAGGGGACAGAGGGCACTGAAGCTTTCTTT

J: TRBJ1-5
size: .
D: TRBD1
V: TRBV4-1
CDR3: CASSQDPQGGQPQHF
DNA: TGCGCCAGCAGCCAAGATCCACAGGGGGGTCAGCCCCAGCATTTT

J: TRBJ1-2
size: .
D: TRBD1
V: TRBV2
CDR3: CASSEPGTGDVYGYTF
DNA: TGTGCCAGCAGTGAGCCTGGGACAGGGGACGTCTATGGCTACACCTTC

J: TRBJ2-7
size: .
D: TRBD1
V: TRBV3-1/TRBV3-2
CDR3: CASTQRDREREQYF
DNA: TGTGCCAGCACTCAAAGGGACAGGGAACGCGAGCAGTACTTC

J: TRBJ1-1
size: .
D: .
V: TRBV7-2
CDR3: CASRPRGRLQNTEAFF
DNA: TGTGCCAGCAGACCCAGAGGCAGACTACAGAACACTGAAGCTTTCTTT

J: TRBJ1-3
size: .
D: TRBD1
V: TRBV25-1
CDR3: CASSDLIPTGGPGNTIYF
DNA: TGTGCCAGCAGTGACCTCATACCAACAGGGGGCCCAGGAAACACCATATATTTT

J: TRBJ2-7
size: .
D: .
V: TRBV27
CDR3: CASSQPGTTLYF
DNA: TGTGCCAGCAGCCAGCCCGGGACAACTCTCTACTTC

J: TRBJ2-3
size: .
D: TRBD2
V: TRBV2
CDR3: CASSEGTSRTDTQYF
DNA: TGTGCCAGCAGTGAAGGGACTAGCAGGACAGATACGCAGTATTTT

J: TRBJ1-2
size: .
D: .
V: TRBV5-1
CDR3: CASRWVGGSYGYTF
DNA: TGCGCCAGCAGATGGGTAGGGGGATCCTATGGCTACACCTTC

J: TRBJ2-7
size: .
D: TRBD2
V: TRBV3-1/TRBV3-2
CDR3: CASSRVVGLAIYEQYF
DNA: TGTGCCAGCAGCCGAGTAGTCGGACTAGCGATTTACGAGCAGTACTTC

J: TRBJ1-1
size: .
D: TRBD1
V: TRBV6-1
CDR3: CASSEGTVNTEAFF
DNA: TGTGCCAGCAGTGAGGGGACAGTGAACACTGAAGCTTTCTTT

J: TRBJ2-7
size: .
D: TRBD1
V: TRBV18
CDR3: CASSPTDRPGYEQYF
DNA: TGTGCCAGCTCACCAACGGACAGGCCGGGGTACGAGCAGTACTTC

J: TRBJ1-4
size: .
D: TRBD1
V: TRBV2
CDR3: CASSSGTGDEKLFF
DNA: TGTGCCAGCAGTTCCGGGACAGGGGATGAAAAACTGTTTTTT

J: TRBJ2-1
size: .
D: .
V: TRBV6-5
CDR3: CASSRKPNPNNEQFF
DNA: TGTGCCAGCAGTCGCAAGCCTAATCCGAACAATGAGCAGTTCTTC

J: TRBJ2-3
size: .
D: TRBD1
V: TRBV6-6
CDR3: CASSYPRTGSDTQYF
DNA: TGTGCCAGCAGTTACCCACGGACAGGGTCAGATACGCAGTATTTT

J: TRBJ1-5
size: .
D: .
V: TRBV6-6
CDR3: CASSYQQVSPQPQHF
DNA: TGTGCCAGCAGTTACCAACAGGTTAGTCCCCAGCCCCAGCATTTT

J: TRBJ2-3
size: few
D: TRBD2
V: TRBV25-1
CDR3: CASSESTSGTSSTDTQYF
DNA: TGTGCCAGCAGTGAATCGACTAGCGGGACATCTAGCACAGATACGCAGTATTTT

J: TRBJ2-3
size: .
D: TRBD2
V: TRBV6-5
CDR3: CASSSSGRAVTDTQYF
DNA: TGTGCCAGCAGTTCTAGCGGGAGGGCCGTGACAGATACGCAGTATTTT

J: TRBJ2-4
size: .
D: TRBD1
V: TRBV7-9
CDR3: CASSLGTGGDFLAKNIQYF
DNA: TGTGCCAGCAGCTTAGGGACAGGGGGCGATTTCTTAGCCAAAAACATTCAGTACTTC